This T cell receptor (beta chain) comes out of a study of identical twins. Findings and limits, study-wide: The study found weaker excess twin sharing in beta out-of-frame sequences. Within monozygotic twins, out-of-frame TCR alpha sharing was underestimated by the models. Alpha sequences out of frame and shared by twins had excess low generation probability.

The CDR3 totals 17 residues. CDR1 is MNHNY and CDR2 is SVGAGI in the germline V gene (reference sequence). Trimming shortened V by 0 bases and J by 2 bases, and 14 bases separated the two germline ends. TCRdb reanalysed the 5' RACE reads using MiXCR and keeps one entry per CDR3 protein. The table has some 1,600,000 distinct CDR3 sequences, less than 40% seen once. This clonotype showed up just a few times. What it recognizes is unknown. The sequenced sample was cord blood. The chain links TRBV6-6 to TRBJ2-1; TRBD2 might be the D (6 bases). The clonotype comes from a newborn girl in good health. CDR3 sequence: CASSYSNLAVTYNEQFF. Here the CDR3 DNA reads TGTGCCAGCAGTTACTCAAATTTAGCGGTAACCTACAATGAGCAGTTCTTC.